This T cell receptor beta chain was found in a study of CD8 T cells in Susac syndrome. Negative isolation was applied to CD8+ and CD4+ T cells, and FACS enrichment was applied to TEMRA cells. Random hexamers were used to reverse transcribe the RNA input (roughly 0.5 to 1 ug). Amplification of TCR beta CDR3 was carried out by immunoSEQ multiplex PCR, which covered 54 Vbeta and 13 Jbeta segments. TCRdb fed the immunoSEQ multiplex PCR reads into MiXCR, producing one record per CDR3 protein. The data show 160,000 or so distinct CDR3 sequences, around 93% seen once. For this clonotype: The antigen remains unidentified.

Overall study results and limits: It was acknowledged by the study that relatively few individuals were included in its TCR sequencing and HLA analysis.

The V and J ends lost 2 bases and 2 bases respectively, with 8 bases between them. The CDR3 length is 13 residues. Germline CDR1 reads SGHRS; CDR2 reads YFSETQ. This receptor was taken from a human donor in good health. V usage is TRBV5-1 and J usage is TRBJ2-7; D unresolved. The sequenced sample was CD4+ T cells from PBMCs. CDR3 coding DNA: TGCGCCAGCAGCTTTGGTAGAACCTACGAGCAGTACTTC. Translating it yields CASSFGRTYEQYF.